The rows below give T cell receptor beta chains drawn from one sample of a study of blood T cell repertoires in COVID-19. Clones were read by immunoSEQ multiplex PCR, and TCRdb kept only the in-frame ones, dropping some. The sample has a few hundred thousand clones; 88% are singletons. Sequencing was carried out using PBMCs or T cells enriched from blood (not recorded which). Receptor source: a woman aged 18-29 years who had recovered from COVID-19. Each CDR3 is given with its conserved first and last residue. A D gene is named only where the DNA matches it firmly. Only part of the rows carry a size: once, few, many, or a class if the clone is expanded.

abundance: -; j_gene: TRBJ1-5; d_gene: -; len: 13; v_gene: TRBV7-9; CDR3aa: CASSLGVEQPQHF; CDR3nt: TGTGCCAGCAGCTTAGGGGTGGAGCAGCCCCAGCATTTT
abundance: -; j_gene: TRBJ2-7; d_gene: TRBD1; len: 15; v_gene: TRBV6-2/TRBV6-3; CDR3aa: CASSYDLTGSHEQYF; CDR3nt: TGTGCCAGCAGTTATGATTTGACAGGGAGCCACGAGCAGTACTTC
abundance: few; j_gene: TRBJ1-1; d_gene: TRBD1; len: 14; v_gene: TRBV18; CDR3aa: CASSPSGQGAKAFF; CDR3nt: TGTGCCAGCTCACCGTCGGGACAGGGGGCGAAAGCTTTCTTT
abundance: -; j_gene: TRBJ2-3; d_gene: TRBD2; len: 17; v_gene: TRBV7-2; CDR3aa: CASSRTSGSLLADTQYF; CDR3nt: TGTGCCAGCAGCCGGACTAGCGGTTCTTTATTGGCAGATACGCAGTATTTT
abundance: -; j_gene: TRBJ1-5; d_gene: TRBD1; len: 15; v_gene: TRBV4-3; CDR3aa: CASSQDGTANQPQHF; CDR3nt: TGCGCCAGCAGCCAAGATGGGACAGCCAATCAGCCCCAGCATTTT
abundance: -; j_gene: TRBJ2-1; d_gene: TRBD2; len: 15; v_gene: TRBV7-9; CDR3aa: CASSLGSGPYNEQFF; CDR3nt: TGTGCCAGCAGCTTAGGTAGCGGGCCCTACAATGAGCAGTTCTTC
abundance: -; j_gene: TRBJ1-2; d_gene: -; len: 15; v_gene: TRBV21-1; CDR3aa: CASSKPPARESGYTF; CDR3nt: TGTGCCAGCAGCAAGCCCCCCGCCCGAGAGTCTGGCTACACCTTC
abundance: -; j_gene: TRBJ1-1; d_gene: TRBD1; len: 14; v_gene: TRBV5-6; CDR3aa: CASSVGQEYTEAFF; CDR3nt: TGTGCCAGCAGCGTGGGACAGGAATACACTGAAGCTTTCTTT
abundance: -; j_gene: TRBJ2-7; d_gene: TRBD1; len: 18; v_gene: TRBV27; CDR3aa: CASSLGPSWDRGPYEQYF; CDR3nt: TGTGCCAGCAGTTTAGGGCCTTCTTGGGACAGGGGCCCCTACGAGCAGTACTTC
abundance: -; j_gene: TRBJ1-1; d_gene: -; len: 13; v_gene: TRBV6-2/TRBV6-3; CDR3aa: CASSLGVNTEAFF; CDR3nt: TGTGCCAGCAGTTTAGGGGTAAACACTGAAGCTTTCTTT
abundance: once; j_gene: TRBJ1-1; d_gene: -; len: 13; v_gene: TRBV10-3; CDR3aa: CASTIELRTEAFF; CDR3nt: TGTGCCTCCACCATTGAGCTCAGGACTGAAGCTTTCTTT
abundance: -; j_gene: TRBJ2-7; d_gene: -; len: 12; v_gene: TRBV6-6; CDR3aa: CASEESPYEQYF; CDR3nt: TGTGCCAGCGAAGAGAGCCCCTACGAGCAGTACTTC
abundance: -; j_gene: TRBJ1-5; d_gene: TRBD1; len: 15; v_gene: TRBV15; CDR3aa: CATSRGTGGSQPQHF; CDR3nt: TGTGCCACCAGCAGGGGGACAGGGGGCAGTCAGCCCCAGCATTTT
abundance: -; j_gene: TRBJ2-7; d_gene: TRBD1; len: 14; v_gene: TRBV6-5; CDR3aa: CASRTQGFSYEQYF; CDR3nt: TGTGCCAGCAGGACACAGGGGTTTTCCTACGAGCAGTACTTC
abundance: -; j_gene: TRBJ1-1; d_gene: -; len: 15; v_gene: TRBV5-1; CDR3aa: CASSGSGYSPTEAFF; CDR3nt: TGCGCCAGCAGCGGATCAGGGTATTCCCCCACTGAAGCTTTCTTT
abundance: -; j_gene: TRBJ1-2; d_gene: -; len: 15; v_gene: TRBV15; CDR3aa: CATSTPQASVYGYTF; CDR3nt: TGTGCCACCAGCACCCCCCAGGCGTCCGTTTATGGCTACACCTTC
abundance: -; j_gene: TRBJ1-1; d_gene: -; len: 14; v_gene: TRBV7-2; CDR3aa: CASSPPRENTEAFF; CDR3nt: TGTGCCAGCAGCCCCCCGAGGGAGAACACTGAAGCTTTCTTT
abundance: -; j_gene: TRBJ2-1; d_gene: TRBD2; len: 15; v_gene: TRBV18; CDR3aa: CASSPWASGDNEQFF; CDR3nt: TGTGCCAGCTCACCATGGGCTAGCGGGGATAATGAGCAGTTCTTC
abundance: -; j_gene: TRBJ2-7; d_gene: TRBD1; len: 13; v_gene: TRBV12-5; CDR3aa: CASGGTGTNEQYF; CDR3nt: TGTGCTAGTGGGGGGACAGGGACTAACGAGCAGTACTTC
abundance: -; j_gene: TRBJ2-1; d_gene: TRBD2; len: 19; v_gene: TRBV9; CDR3aa: CASSVEPPRGRGGSNEQFF; CDR3nt: TGTGCCAGCAGCGTAGAGCCCCCCCGGGGGCGGGGGGGCTCCAATGAGCAGTTCTTC
abundance: -; j_gene: TRBJ1-6; d_gene: -; len: 14; v_gene: TRBV27; CDR3aa: CASSSRGWNSPLHF; CDR3nt: TGTGCCAGCAGTTCGAGGGGGTGGAATTCACCCCTCCACTTT
abundance: -; j_gene: TRBJ1-1; d_gene: TRBD1; len: 16; v_gene: TRBV6-6; CDR3aa: CASSSLIQGMNTEAFF; CDR3nt: TGTGCCAGCAGTTCTCTAATACAGGGGATGAACACTGAAGCTTTCTTT